The clone carrying this T cell receptor (beta chain) was seen more than once but under ten times. Its antigen remains unidentified. The entry originates in a study of blood T cells in healthy people across ages. The CDR3 has 13 amino acids. CDR1 DFQATT and CDR2 SNEGSKA come from the germline V gene (reference sequence). The trim removed 6 bases at V and 3 bases at J, leaving 5 bases unmatched. The study's findings and limits: Older individuals had lower TCR beta diversity per million T cells (the decline was roughly linear).

A sample-barcoded 5' primer and a J-beta primer mix were used in a second PCR of roughly 6 to 11 cycles. One entry per CDR3 protein results from TCRdb running MiXCR on the 5' RACE reads. The sample comprises over a million distinct CDR3 sequences, around 55% of which are singletons, and more than 6% rests with the top ten. This sequence joins TRBV20-1 and TRBJ2-1, with 7 positions matching TRBD2. Sequencing input: blood. The sequence came from a man between 18 and 29 years old in good health. The DNA for the CDR3 is TGCAGTGCCCGGGGGGTAAACTACAATGAGCAGTTCTTC. This sequence encodes CSARGVNYNEQFF.